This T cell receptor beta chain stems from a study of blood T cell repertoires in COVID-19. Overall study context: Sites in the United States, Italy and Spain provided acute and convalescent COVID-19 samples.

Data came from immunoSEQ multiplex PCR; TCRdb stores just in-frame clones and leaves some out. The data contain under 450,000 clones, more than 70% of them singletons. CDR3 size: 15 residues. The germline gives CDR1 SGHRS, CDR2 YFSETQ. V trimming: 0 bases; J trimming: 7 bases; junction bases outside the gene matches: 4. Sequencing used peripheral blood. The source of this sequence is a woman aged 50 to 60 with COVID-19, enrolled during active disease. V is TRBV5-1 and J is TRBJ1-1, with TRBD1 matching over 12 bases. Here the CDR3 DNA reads TGCGCCAGCAGCTTGGGAGGGACAGGGGGCATTGAAGCTTTCTTT. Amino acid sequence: CASSLGGTGGIEAFF.